These T cell receptor beta chains were read from a single sample in a study of cytomegalovirus exposure and HLA in healthy donors. The repertoire was sequenced with immunoSEQ multiplex PCR; TCRdb's copy has only in-frame clones and lacks some. This sample has around 120,000 clones, with roughly three fifths found just once. Specimen: PBMCs. Receptors were obtained from a man aged 35-49 years in good health and CMV-seropositive. Each CDR3 is given with its conserved first and last residue. Only some rows state a clone size, as once, few, many or a class for expanded clones.

j_gene,v_gene,abundance,CDR3aa
TRBJ2-3,TRBV7-9,-,CASSPTGGADTQYF
TRBJ1-1,TRBV6-5,-,CASSKQGDMNTEAFF
TRBJ1-1,TRBV4-1,-,CASSQAGTARTEAFF
TRBJ2-5,TRBV7-3,-,CASSYRGAPYQETQYF
TRBJ2-3,TRBV9,-,CASSTAGTGGRTDTQYF
TRBJ1-2,TRBV30,-,CAWSVRTFPGVAHYGYTF
TRBJ2-2,TRBV2,-,CASKATAGTGELFF
TRBJ2-5,TRBV2,-,CASSADRYGETQYF
TRBJ2-6,TRBV6-5,-,CASRLGGAGANVLTF
TRBJ2-1,TRBV14,-,CASSQDPRGTGIYNEQFF
TRBJ2-7,TRBV28,-,CASSLSGTGFGEQYF
TRBJ2-1,TRBV11-2,-,CASSFINSGKLYNEQFF
TRBJ2-3,TRBV5-1,few,CASSNDRADTQYF
TRBJ2-1,TRBV7-9,-,CASSLTGRTSYNEQFF
TRBJ1-1,TRBV27,-,CASSRRQDTEAFF
TRBJ1-2,TRBV7-6,-,CASSHRLGHNNYGYTF
TRBJ1-1,TRBV6-1,few,CASRTFRDRVEAFF
TRBJ2-7,TRBV7-2,few,CASSPHPQGAYEQYF
TRBJ2-2,TRBV27,-,CASSPYGGELFF
TRBJ2-3,TRBV5-1,-,CASSLVSLVYTDTQYF
TRBJ2-3,TRBV27,-,CASSFSGDKPDTQYF
TRBJ1-1,TRBV30,few,CAWSPGFPAFF
TRBJ1-2,TRBV11-1,-,CASSFQGGSYGYTF
TRBJ2-3,TRBV27,-,CASSFLEAGRTDTQYF
TRBJ1-1,TRBV11-2,-,CASSHKGLQVNTEAFF
TRBJ2-1,TRBV27,-,CASSTVLDNEQFF
TRBJ2-7,TRBV4-2,-,CASSQFQTGEYEQYF
TRBJ2-5,TRBV5-1,-,CASSPGQQETQYF
TRBJ1-3,TRBV7-9,-,CATPGQGNTIYF
TRBJ2-3,TRBV9,-,CASSPLAVTDTQYF
TRBJ2-1,TRBV9,-,CASSVNSGGYNEQFF
TRBJ1-1,TRBV6-5,-,CASSKGDTEAFF
TRBJ2-6,TRBV5-1,-,CASSLGRASGANVLTF
TRBJ2-1,TRBV10-2,-,CASRRGTGDEQFF
TRBJ2-5,TRBV19,-,CASNPQGAGETQYF
TRBJ2-7,TRBV5-1,-,CASSFGTSGRVYEQYF
TRBJ2-1,TRBV11-1,-,CASSLNPQVWQFF
TRBJ2-1,TRBV11-1,-,CASRSTGTNNEQFF
TRBJ2-7,TRBV18,once,CASSPTSGGGHEQYF
TRBJ2-5,TRBV5-1,-,CASSQQETQYF
TRBJ2-7,TRBV18,-,CASSLTGQATYEQYF
TRBJ2-7,TRBV28,few,CATDSSGQGAFEQYF
TRBJ2-2,TRBV25-1,-,CASREVNTGELFF
TRBJ1-2,TRBV29-1,-,CSVTSQGNYGYTF
TRBJ1-2,TRBV9,-,CASRPSGGYGYTF
TRBJ2-5,TRBV5-1,-,CASSFRLAVQETQYF
TRBJ2-7,TRBV7-9,-,CASSYLATEQYF
TRBJ2-5,TRBV5-1,-,CASSFGAGAYQETQYF
TRBJ2-5,TRBV10-1,-,CASSEGAEETQYF
TRBJ2-1,TRBV6-6,-,CASSYPDTFEQFF
TRBJ1-1,TRBV6-5,-,CASSYSKVGGLTEAFF
TRBJ2-1,TRBV2,once,CASSRGLAGGGYNEQFF
TRBJ2-2,TRBV2,-,CASITNRVTGELFF
TRBJ2-6,TRBV5-8,-,CASSRGDGANVLTF
TRBJ2-3,TRBV7-2,-,CASSRQGWGTDTQYF